This T cell receptor (beta chain) stems from a study of CD8+CD57+ T cells in acquired aplastic anemia. The overall study: Sorted cells (CD4+ and CD8+) yielded DNA amounts that averaged approximately 3 ug. The study, taken as a whole, reports: Researchers report that 25 to 30 CD8+ CDR3 sequences appeared in both patients and controls.

Genomic DNA provided the template from which TCR beta VDJ and CDR3 profiles were obtained. TCRdb processed the reads anew with MiXCR; each CDR3 protein has one entry. The sample has under 500,000 distinct CDR3 sequences, approximately 32% seen once. Concerning this clonotype: Antigen unknown.

Sequencing was done on patients that had shown CD8+CD57+ cell expansion by flow cytometry. Severe acquired aplastic anemia was present in every patient. Patients had received no therapy at the time of blood sampling. Between the trimmed V and J ends, which lost 3 bases and 8 bases, there was a span of 14 bases. This CDR3 spans 14 amino acids. CDR1 is SGDLS, CDR2 YYNGEE, per germline. Sequencing was carried out using sorted CD4+, CD8+, or CD8+CD57+ T cells (not recorded which) from PBMCs. The sequence derives from a human donor with aplastic anemia. V usage is TRBV9 and J usage is TRBJ1-4; a weak D match, TRBD1 (5 bases). The CDR3 sequence is CASSEDPAGEKLFF. CDR3 DNA: TGTGCCAGCAGCGAGGATCCAGCAGGGGAAAAACTGTTTTTT.